Presented here are 14 T cell receptor beta chains from one specimen sequenced in a study of blood T cell repertoires in COVID-19. Profiled with immunoSEQ multiplex PCR; TCRdb holds only in-frame clones, not every one. The sample consists of roughly 230,000 clones, around nine tenths of them appearing once. Sample: PBMCs or T cells enriched from blood (not recorded which). The source of these receptors is a man aged 25-45 years in a cohort exposed to, infected with or recovered from COVID-19 (not recorded which).

CDR3 nucleotide sequence: TGCAGTGCTAGTAGGGACAGCCGACAAGAGACCCAGTACTTC. It codes for CSASRDSRQETQYF. The rearrangement joins TRBV20-1 to TRBJ2-5, with 7 bases identical to TRBD1. Losses at the gene ends were 3 bases for V and 2 bases for J; bases not matched to a gene: 6. Per the germline V gene, CDR1 is DFQATT and CDR2 is SNEGSKA (reference sequence). This CDR3 has 14 residues.

V is TRBV9 and J is TRBJ2-5; the match to TRBD1 covers 12 bases. J gave up 5 bases and V 0 bases, and 2 bases lay outside the gene matches. Per germline, CDR1 SGDLS and CDR2 YYNGEE. The CDR3 runs to 15 residues. The CDR3 region has the DNA TGTGCCAGCAGCGTAGGGGGACAGGGGGCGGAGACCCAGTACTTC. Translation gives CASSVGGQGAETQYF.

The chain recombines TRBV29-1 with TRBJ2-1; 8 bases match TRBD2. The germline gives CDR1 SQVTM, CDR2 ANQGSEA. This CDR3 is built from 13 residues. With 7 bases clipped from V and 3 bases from J, the junction kept 5 bases outside the gene matches. The CDR3 nucleotides read TGCAGCGCCAAAAGCGGGGGCTACAATGAGCAGTTCTTC. This sequence encodes CSAKSGGYNEQFF.

V gene TRBV15 combines with J gene TRBJ2-3; a possible D gene is TRBD1 (5 bases). The germline CDR1 and CDR2 sequences are LNHNV and YYDKDF (reference sequence). The CDR3 runs 14 residues. The V gene lost 3 bases and the J gene lost 2 bases, with 9 bases spanning the gap. The chain's CDR3 is CATSRGPSTDTQYF. Here the CDR3 DNA reads TGTGCCACCAGCAGGGGGCCGTCCACAGATACGCAGTATTTT. Together with reference TRBV15 and TRBJ2-3, the CDR3 gives the full variable domain: DAMVIQNPRYQVTQFGKPVTLSCSQTLNHNVMYWYQQKSSQAPKLLFHYYDKDFNNEADTPDNFQSRRPNTSFCFLDIRSPGLGDTAMYLCATSRGPSTDTQYFGPGTRLTVL.

The gene calls are TRBV5-1 and TRBJ2-5, with 15 bases lining up with TRBD2. Germline CDR1 reads SGHRS; CDR2 reads YFSETQ. This CDR3 comprises 16 residues. J lost 5 bases, V lost 3 bases, and 5 bases had no gene match. The CDR3 here is CASSSWTSGRAETQYF. CDR3 DNA sequence: TGCGCCAGCAGCTCCTGGACTAGCGGGAGGGCCGAGACCCAGTACTTC.

This rearrangement joins TRBV7-8 to TRBJ2-5; 9 bases agree with TRBD1. The V gene's germline CDR1 is SGHVS and CDR2 FQNEAQ. The J segment lost 1 base and the V segment lost 2 bases, leaving 5 bases of the junction unmatched. CDR3 size: 16 residues. CDR3 loop: CASSLPGQGSQETQYF. For the CDR3, the DNA is TGTGCCAGCAGCTTACCGGGACAGGGTAGCCAAGAGACCCAGTACTTC.

The chain couples TRBV18 to TRBJ1-2; no firm D call. The CDR3 length is 14 residues. From germline, CDR1 is KGHSH and CDR2 LQKENI. V lost 6 bases and J 0 bases, leaving 11 bases between the germline ends. CDR3 sequence (DNA): TGTGCCAGCTCTTGGCGAGGGACTAACTATGGCTACACCTTC. This encodes CASSWRGTNYGYTF.

As to this clone: Additional DNA sequences in this sample encode the identical CDR3. The V call is TRBV27, the J call TRBJ2-2; D is undetermined. Germline CDR1 reads MNHEY; CDR2 reads SMNVEV (reference sequence). With 5 bases removed from V and 3 bases from J, the gap between germline ends came to 4 bases. The CDR3 loop spans 12 amino acids. CDR3 bases: TGTGCCAGCAGTCCCTACACCGGGGAGCTGTTTTTT. Protein sequence: CASSPYTGELFF.

J is TRBJ1-1 and V is TRBV21-1. TRBV21-1 is a known pseudogene. The CDR3 has 14 residues. Here the CDR3 reads CASSKEARGTEAFF. CDR3 sequence (DNA): TGTGCCAGCAGCAAAGAAGCCAGAGGCACTGAAGCTTTCTTT.

The chain couples TRBV28 to TRBJ2-7, with D tentatively TRBD2 (6 bases). The CDR3 length is 18 residues. Trimming pared 6 bases from V and 0 bases from J, leaving 24 bases between. CDR1 is MDHEN, CDR2 SYDVKM, per germline. CDR3 sequence reads: CASSLPRPGAPHSYEQYF. The CDR3 region has the DNA TGTGCCAGCAGCCTTCCTCGGCCGGGAGCACCACACTCCTACGAGCAGTACTTC.

In its sample, this clone was seen a few times. The chain carries TRBV7-9 and TRBJ2-7, with 11 bases fitting TRBD2. Germline V CDR1 and CDR2: SEHNR, FQNEAQ (reference sequence). Unmatched junction bases numbered 2, after V lost 1 base and J lost 3 bases. The CDR3 is 15 amino acids. As DNA, the CDR3 is TGTGCCAGCAGCTTAGGGACTAGCGGGTACTACGAGCAGTACTTC. Residues: CASSLGTSGYYEQYF. Supplemented by reference TRBV7-9 and TRBJ2-7, the full variable domain reads DTGVSQNPRHKITKRGQNVTFRCDPISEHNRLYWYRQTLGQGPEFLTYFQNEAQLEKSRLLSDRFSAERPKGSFSTLEIQRTEQGDSAMYLCASSLGTSGYYEQYFGPGTRLTVT.

This clone was picked up one time. V and J are TRBV7-3 and TRBJ2-2; D may be TRBD2 (6 bases). This CDR3 has 13 residues. The germline CDR1 and CDR2 sequences are SGHTA and FQGTGA. The V gene lost 8 bases and the J gene lost 6 bases, with 13 bases spanning the gap. The CDR3 sequence is CASGRLGAGELFF. The CDR3 DNA is TGTGCCAGCGGAAGACTAGGGGCCGGGGAGCTGTTTTTT.

J is TRBJ2-7 and V is TRBV28; 10 bases match TRBD2. V trimming: 9 bases; J trimming: 2 bases; junction bases outside the gene matches: 7. The CDR3 runs 14 residues. Germline V gene lookup returns CDR1 MDHEN and CDR2 SYDVKM. CDR3 sequence: CASFSGRLAYEQYF. The CDR3 region has the DNA TGTGCCAGTTTTAGCGGGAGGCTTGCCTACGAGCAGTACTTC.

The rearrangement links TRBV5-4 to TRBJ2-5; TRBD2 matches 10 bases. After removal of 3 bases from V and 2 bases from J, the junction contained 7 bases not matched to a gene. The CDR3 length is 16 residues. Germline CDR1 reads SGHNT; CDR2 reads YYREEE (reference sequence). CDR3 protein: CASSSRTSGFQETQYF. CDR3 coding DNA: TGTGCCAGCAGCTCTCGGACTAGCGGATTTCAAGAGACCCAGTACTTC. Filled out from reference TRBV5-4 and TRBJ2-5, the complete variable domain reads ETGVTQSPTHLIKTRGQQVTLRCSSQSGHNTVSWYQQALGQGPQFIFQYYREEENGRGNFPPRFSGLQFPNYSSELNVNALELDDSALYLCASSSRTSGFQETQYFGPGTRLLVL.